These 3 T cell receptor beta chains came from one sample sequenced in a study of radiotherapy plus CTLA-4 blockade in lung cancer. The repertoire was sequenced with immunoSEQ multiplex PCR; TCRdb's copy has only in-frame clones and lacks some. The table lists fewer than 55,000 clones, around 84% of them singletons. The material sequenced was peripheral blood, taken from a patient treated with radiotherapy plus ipilimumab. The source is a human donor with non-small cell lung cancer whose response to radiotherapy plus ipilimumab could not be evaluated.

The chain has TRBV29-1 and TRBJ2-1, with 9 nucleotides matching TRBD1. CDR1 and CDR2 from the germline V gene are SQVTM and ANQGSEA. The junction had 2 bases not matched to a gene; V was cut back by 7 bases and J by 4 bases. The CDR3 is made up of 12 amino acids. The CDR3 protein is CSGTGDYNEQFF. Written as DNA, the CDR3 is TGCAGCGGGACAGGGGATTACAATGAGCAGTTCTTC.

The chain is built from TRBV7-2 and TRBJ2-1; TRBD2 agrees at 10 bases. Germline CDR1 reads SGHTA; CDR2 reads FQGNSA. V was pared by 5 bases and J by 15 bases, with 13 bases of the junction left unmatched. CDR3 length: 14 residues. CDR3 region: CASSPKTSGLDPFF. As DNA, the CDR3 is TGTGCCAGCAGCCCAAAGACTAGCGGGTTAGATCCGTTCTTC.

This chain links TRBV7-2 with TRBJ1-2; D not certain. The V end was cut by 4 bases, the J end by 1 base, with 10 bases between. The CDR3 loop spans 14 amino acids. The V gene's germline CDR1 is SGHTA and CDR2 FQGNSA. In nucleotides, the CDR3 is TGTGCCAGCAGCTACCCCGGTGATAACTATGGCTACACCTTC. Protein sequence: CASSYPGDNYGYTF.